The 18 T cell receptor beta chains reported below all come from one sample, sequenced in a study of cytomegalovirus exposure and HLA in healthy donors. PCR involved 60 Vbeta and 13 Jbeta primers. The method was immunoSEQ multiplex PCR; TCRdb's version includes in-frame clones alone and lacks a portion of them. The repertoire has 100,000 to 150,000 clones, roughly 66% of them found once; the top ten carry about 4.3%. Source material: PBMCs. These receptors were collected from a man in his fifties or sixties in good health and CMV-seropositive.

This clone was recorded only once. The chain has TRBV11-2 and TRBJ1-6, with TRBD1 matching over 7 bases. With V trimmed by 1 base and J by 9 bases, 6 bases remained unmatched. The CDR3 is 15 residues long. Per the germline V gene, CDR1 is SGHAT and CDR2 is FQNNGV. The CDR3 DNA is TGTGCCAGCAGCTTAGCGGCAGGGGGTCGTTCACCCCTCCACTTT. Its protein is CASSLAAGGRSPLHF.

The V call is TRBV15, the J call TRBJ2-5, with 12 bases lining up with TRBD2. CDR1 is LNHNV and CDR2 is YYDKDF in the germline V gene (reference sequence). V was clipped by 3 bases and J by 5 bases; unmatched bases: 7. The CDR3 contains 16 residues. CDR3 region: CATSSFLLAGGETQYF. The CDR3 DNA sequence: TGTGCCACCAGCAGTTTTCTTCTAGCGGGGGGGGAGACCCAGTACTTC.

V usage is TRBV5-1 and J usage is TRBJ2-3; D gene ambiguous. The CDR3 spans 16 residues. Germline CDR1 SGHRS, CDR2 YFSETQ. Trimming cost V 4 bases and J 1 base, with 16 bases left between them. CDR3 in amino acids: CASSASLAAGTDTQYF. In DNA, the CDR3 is TGCGCCAGCAGCGCCTCCTTAGCCGCCGGCACAGATACGCAGTATTTT.

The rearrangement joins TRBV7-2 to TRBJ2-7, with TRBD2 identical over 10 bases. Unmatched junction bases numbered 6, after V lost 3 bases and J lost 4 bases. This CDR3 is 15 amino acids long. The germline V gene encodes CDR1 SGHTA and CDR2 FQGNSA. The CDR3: CASSLFTSGEYEQYF. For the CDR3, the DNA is TGTGCCAGCAGCTTGTTCACTAGCGGGGAGTACGAGCAGTACTTC. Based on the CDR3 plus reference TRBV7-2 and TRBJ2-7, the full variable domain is GAGVSQSPSNKVTEKGKDVELRCDPISGHTALYWYRQSLGQGLEFLIYFQGNSAPDKSGLPSDRFSAERTGGSVSTLTIQRTQQEDSAVYLCASSLFTSGEYEQYFGPGTRLTVT.

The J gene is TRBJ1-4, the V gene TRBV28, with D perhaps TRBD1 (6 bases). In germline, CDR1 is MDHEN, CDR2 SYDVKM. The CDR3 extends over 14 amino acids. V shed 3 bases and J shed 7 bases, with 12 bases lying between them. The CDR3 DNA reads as TGTGCCAGCAGTTTGTCAGGGGTCGGTGAAAAACTGTTTTTT. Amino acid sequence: CASSLSGVGEKLFF.

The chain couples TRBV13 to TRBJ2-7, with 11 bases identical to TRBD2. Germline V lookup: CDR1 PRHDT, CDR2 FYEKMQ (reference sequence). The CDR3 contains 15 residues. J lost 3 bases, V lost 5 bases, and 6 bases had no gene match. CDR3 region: CASSGRLAGFYEQYF. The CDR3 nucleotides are TGTGCCAGCAGCGGTAGACTAGCGGGGTTCTACGAGCAGTACTTC.

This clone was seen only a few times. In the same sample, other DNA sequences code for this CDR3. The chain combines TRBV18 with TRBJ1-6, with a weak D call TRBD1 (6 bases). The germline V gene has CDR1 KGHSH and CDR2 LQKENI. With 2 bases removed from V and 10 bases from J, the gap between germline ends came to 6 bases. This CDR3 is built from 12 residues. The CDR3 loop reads CASSPGGSPLHF. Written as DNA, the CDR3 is TGTGCCAGCTCACCAGGGGGCTCACCCCTCCACTTT.

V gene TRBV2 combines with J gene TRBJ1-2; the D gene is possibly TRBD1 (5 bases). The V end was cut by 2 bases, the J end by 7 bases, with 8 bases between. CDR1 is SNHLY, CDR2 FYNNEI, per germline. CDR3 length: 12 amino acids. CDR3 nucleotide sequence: TGTGCCAGCAGTGAATACCAGGGTGGCTACACCTTC. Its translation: CASSEYQGGYTF.

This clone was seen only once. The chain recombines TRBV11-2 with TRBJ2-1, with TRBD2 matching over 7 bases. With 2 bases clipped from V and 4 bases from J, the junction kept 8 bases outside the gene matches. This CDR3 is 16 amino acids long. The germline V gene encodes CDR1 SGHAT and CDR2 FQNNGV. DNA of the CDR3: TGTGCCAGCAGCTTAAGTGGTGTTAGCGGGTACAATGAGCAGTTCTTC. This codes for CASSLSGVSGYNEQFF. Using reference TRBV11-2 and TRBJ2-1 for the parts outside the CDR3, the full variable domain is EAGVAQSPRYKIIEKRQSVAFWCNPISGHATLYWYQQILGQGPKLLIQFQNNGVVDDSQLPKDRFSAERLKGVDSTLKIQPAKLEDSAVYLCASSLSGVSGYNEQFFGPGTRLTVL.

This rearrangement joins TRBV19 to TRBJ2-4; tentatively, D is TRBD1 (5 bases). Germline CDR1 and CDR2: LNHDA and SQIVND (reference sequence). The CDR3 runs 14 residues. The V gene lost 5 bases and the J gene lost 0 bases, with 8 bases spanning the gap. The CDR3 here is CASSATVAKNIQYF. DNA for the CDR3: TGTGCCAGTAGTGCGACAGTAGCCAAAAACATTCAGTACTTC.

DNA for the CDR3: TGCGCCAGCAGCTTGGCCGTGCAGGCCTCTGGAAACACCATATATTTT. Translating gives CASSLAVQASGNTIYF. J is TRBJ1-3 and V is TRBV5-1; D is uncertain. This CDR3 contains 16 residues. With 0 bases removed from V and 0 bases from J, the gap between germline ends came to 10 bases. Per germline, CDR1 SGHRS and CDR2 YFSETQ.

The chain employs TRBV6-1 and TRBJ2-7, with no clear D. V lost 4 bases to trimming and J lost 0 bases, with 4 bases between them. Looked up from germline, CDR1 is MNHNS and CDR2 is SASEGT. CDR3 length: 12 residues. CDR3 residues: CASSVSSYEQYF. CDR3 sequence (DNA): TGTGCCAGCAGTGTTAGCTCCTACGAGCAGTACTTC.

CDR3 sequence (DNA): TGTGCCAGCAGCTTATCAGGGGGTCCTCAGCCCCAGCATTTT. Its protein is CASSLSGGPQPQHF. This chain joins TRBV7-9 and TRBJ1-5; 7 positions match TRBD1. The CDR3 extends over 14 amino acids. Germline V gene lookup returns CDR1 SEHNR and CDR2 FQNEAQ (reference sequence). V was pared by 2 bases and J by 6 bases, with 4 bases of the junction left unmatched.

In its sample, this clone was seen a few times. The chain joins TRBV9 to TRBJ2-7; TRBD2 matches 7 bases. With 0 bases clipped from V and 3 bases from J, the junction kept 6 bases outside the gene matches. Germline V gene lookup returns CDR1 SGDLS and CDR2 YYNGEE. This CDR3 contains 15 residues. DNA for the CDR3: TGTGCCAGCAGCGTAGGGGGGGGGAAGCGCTACGAGCAGTACTTC. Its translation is CASSVGGGKRYEQYF.

The CDR3 loop is CASSLAGNHEQYF. The CDR3 DNA reads TGCGCCAGCAGCTTGGCCGGGAACCACGAGCAGTACTTC. The V gene is TRBV5-1, the J gene TRBJ2-7; a possible D gene is TRBD2 (5 bases). The CDR3 has 13 amino acids. V gave up 0 bases and J gave up 5 bases, with 9 bases separating them. Germline V gene sequence: CDR1 SGHRS, CDR2 YFSETQ.

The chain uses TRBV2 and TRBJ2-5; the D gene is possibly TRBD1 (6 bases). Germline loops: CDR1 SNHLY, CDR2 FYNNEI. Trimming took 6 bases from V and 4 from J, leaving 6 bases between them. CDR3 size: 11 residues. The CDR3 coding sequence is TGTGCCAGCAGACAGGGAGAGACCCAGTACTTC. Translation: CASRQGETQYF.

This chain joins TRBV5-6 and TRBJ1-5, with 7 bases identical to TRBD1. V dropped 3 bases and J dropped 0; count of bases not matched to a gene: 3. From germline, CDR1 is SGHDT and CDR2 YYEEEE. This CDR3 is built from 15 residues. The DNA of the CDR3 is TGTGCCAGCAGCTCCCAGGGGGATAGCAATCAGCCCCAGCATTTT. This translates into CASSSQGDSNQPQHF.

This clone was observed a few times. CDR3 residues: CASSLRTGNYNEQFF. In DNA form, the CDR3 reads TGTGCCAGCAGCTTGCGGACAGGGAACTACAATGAGCAGTTCTTC. J is TRBJ2-1 and V is TRBV5-5; TRBD1 aligns across 8 bases. Looked up from germline, CDR1 is SGHKS and CDR2 is YYEKEE (reference sequence). The V segment lost 1 base and the J segment 3 bases; nucleotides outside the gene matches: 3. The CDR3 extends over 15 amino acids.